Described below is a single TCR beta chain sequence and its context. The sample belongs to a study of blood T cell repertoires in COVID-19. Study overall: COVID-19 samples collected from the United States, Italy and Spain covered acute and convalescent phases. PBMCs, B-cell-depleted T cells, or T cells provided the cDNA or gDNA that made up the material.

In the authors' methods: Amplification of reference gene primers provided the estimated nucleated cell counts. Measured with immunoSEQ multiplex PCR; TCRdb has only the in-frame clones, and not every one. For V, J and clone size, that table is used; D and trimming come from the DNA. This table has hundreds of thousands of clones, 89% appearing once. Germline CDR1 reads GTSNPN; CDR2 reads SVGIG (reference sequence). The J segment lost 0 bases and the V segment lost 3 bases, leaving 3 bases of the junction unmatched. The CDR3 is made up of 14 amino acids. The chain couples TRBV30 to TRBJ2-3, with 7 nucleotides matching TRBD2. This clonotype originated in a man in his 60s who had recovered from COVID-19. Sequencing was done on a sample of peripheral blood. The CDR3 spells CAWRLAQSTDTQYF. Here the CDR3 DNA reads TGTGCCTGGAGACTAGCGCAAAGCACAGATACGCAGTATTTT. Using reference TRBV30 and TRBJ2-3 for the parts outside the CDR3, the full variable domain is SQTIHQWPATLVQPVGSPLSLECTVEGTSNPNLYWYRQAAGRGLQLLFYSVGIGQISSEVPQNLSASRPQDRQFILSSKKLLLSDSGFYLCAWRLAQSTDTQYFGPGTRLTVL.